This TCR beta chain was retrieved from a study of human T cells and chemical hapten exposure. Overall study: Upper-back patch tests with 0.01% DPC were read at 6 days. Across samples, TCR yields varied, mostly owing to small differences in pooled library volumes. Study-wide findings and caveats: Controls formed significantly fewer large CDR3 similarity clusters than expanded TCRs did.

The library attached unique molecular identifiers to individual cDNA molecules. TCRdb reprocessed the RACE reads via MiXCR and lists one record per CDR3 protein. The sample comprises over 60,000 distinct CDR3 sequences, 10% of which are singletons, and 6.5% to 8.5% rests with the top ten. This clonotype has a handful of counts. Its antigen is not known. Documented time point: patch test 2, 6 weeks after DPC sensitization. The treatment denotes: therapeutic diphenylcyclopropenone sensitization with weekly scalp DPC. The length of the CDR3 is 11 residues. Trimming took 3 bases from V and 7 from J, leaving 8 bases between them. Germline-derived CDR1 and CDR2 are DFQATT and SNEGSKA (reference sequence).

The gene calls are TRBV20-1 and TRBJ2-3; D is uncertain. This clonotype was obtained from a woman between 50 and 59 years old with alopecia areata. Some clones in this sample may be carry-over from other donors' samples. The starting material was whole blood, obtained in connection with sensitization to the hapten diphenylcyclopropenone (DPC). For the CDR3, the DNA is TGCAGTGCTAGTAAGGGTAATACGCAGTATTTT. Its translation: CSASKGNTQYF.